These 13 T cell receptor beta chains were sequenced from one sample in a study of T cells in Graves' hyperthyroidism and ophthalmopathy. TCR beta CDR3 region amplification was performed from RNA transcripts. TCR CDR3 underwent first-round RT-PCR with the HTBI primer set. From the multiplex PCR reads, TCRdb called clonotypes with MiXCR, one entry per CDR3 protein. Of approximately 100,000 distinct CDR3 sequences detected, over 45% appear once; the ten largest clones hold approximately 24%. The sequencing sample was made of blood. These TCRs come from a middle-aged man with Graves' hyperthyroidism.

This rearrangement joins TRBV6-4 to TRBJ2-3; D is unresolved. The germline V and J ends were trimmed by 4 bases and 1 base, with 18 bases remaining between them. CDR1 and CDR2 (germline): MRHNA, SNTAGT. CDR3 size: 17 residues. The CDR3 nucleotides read TGTGCCAGCAGTGTCTCTACGGAGCAGCCTTGCACAGATACGCAGTATTTT. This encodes CASSVSTEQPCTDTQYF.

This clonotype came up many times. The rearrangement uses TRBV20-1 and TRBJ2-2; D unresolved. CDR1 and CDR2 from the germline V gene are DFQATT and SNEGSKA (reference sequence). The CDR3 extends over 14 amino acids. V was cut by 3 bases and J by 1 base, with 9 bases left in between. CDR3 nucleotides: TGCAGTGCTAGTGGGGTTAAGAACACCGGGGAGCTGTTTTTT. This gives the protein CSASGVKNTGELFF.

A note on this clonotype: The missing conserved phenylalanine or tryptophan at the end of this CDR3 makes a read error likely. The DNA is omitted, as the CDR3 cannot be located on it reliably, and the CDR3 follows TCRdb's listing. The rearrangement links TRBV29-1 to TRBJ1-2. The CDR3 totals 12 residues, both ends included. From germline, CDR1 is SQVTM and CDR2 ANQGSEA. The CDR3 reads CSVGGLDGATPS.

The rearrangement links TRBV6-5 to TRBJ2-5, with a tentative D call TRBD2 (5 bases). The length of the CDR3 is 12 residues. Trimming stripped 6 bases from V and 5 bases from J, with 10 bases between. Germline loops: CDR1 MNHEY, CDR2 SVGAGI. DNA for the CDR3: TGTGCCAGCAGACCTAGAGGGGAGACCCAGTACTTC. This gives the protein CASRPRGETQYF.

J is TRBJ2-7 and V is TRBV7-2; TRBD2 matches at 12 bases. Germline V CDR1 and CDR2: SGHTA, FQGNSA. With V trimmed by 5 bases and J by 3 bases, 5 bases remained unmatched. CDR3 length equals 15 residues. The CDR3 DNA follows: TGTGCCAGCAGCCTACCGACTAGCGGGGGCTACGAGCAGTACTTC. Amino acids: CASSLPTSGGYEQYF.

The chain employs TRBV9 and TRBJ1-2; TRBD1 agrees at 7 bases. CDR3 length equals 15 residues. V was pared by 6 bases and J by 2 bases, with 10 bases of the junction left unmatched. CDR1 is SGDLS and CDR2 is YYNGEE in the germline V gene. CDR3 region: CASTPAGGGNYGYTF. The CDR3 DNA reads TGTGCCAGCACACCGGCAGGGGGGGGCAACTATGGCTACACCTTC. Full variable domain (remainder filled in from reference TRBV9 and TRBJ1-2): DSGVTQTPKHLITATGQRVTLRCSPRSGDLSVYWYQQSLDQGLQFLIQYYNGEERAKGNILERFSAQQFPDLHSELNLSSLELGDSALYFCASTPAGGGNYGYTFGSGTRLTVV.

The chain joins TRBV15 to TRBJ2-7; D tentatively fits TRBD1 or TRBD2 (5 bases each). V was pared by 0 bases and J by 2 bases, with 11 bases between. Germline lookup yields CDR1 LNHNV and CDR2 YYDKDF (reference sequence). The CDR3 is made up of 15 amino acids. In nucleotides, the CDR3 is TGTGCCACCAGCAGAGATCGGGGCGACCCCTACGAGCAGTACTTC. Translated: CATSRDRGDPYEQYF.

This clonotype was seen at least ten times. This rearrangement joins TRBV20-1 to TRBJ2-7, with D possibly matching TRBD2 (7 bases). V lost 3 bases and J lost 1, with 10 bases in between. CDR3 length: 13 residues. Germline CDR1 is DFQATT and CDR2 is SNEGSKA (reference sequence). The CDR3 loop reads CSASGGLSYEQYF. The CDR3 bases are TGCAGTGCTAGCGGGGGGCTGTCCTACGAGCAGTACTTC.

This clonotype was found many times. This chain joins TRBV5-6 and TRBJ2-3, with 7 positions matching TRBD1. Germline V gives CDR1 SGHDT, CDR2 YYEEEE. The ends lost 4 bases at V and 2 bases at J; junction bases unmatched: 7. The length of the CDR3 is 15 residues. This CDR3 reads CASSGSTGFTDTQYF. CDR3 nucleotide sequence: TGTGCCAGCAGCGGATCGACAGGGTTCACAGATACGCAGTATTTT.

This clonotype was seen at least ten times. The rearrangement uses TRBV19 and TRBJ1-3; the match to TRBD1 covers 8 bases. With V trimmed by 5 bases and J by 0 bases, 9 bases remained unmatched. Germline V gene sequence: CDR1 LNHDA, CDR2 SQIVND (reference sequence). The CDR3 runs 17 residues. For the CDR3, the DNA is TGTGCCAGTAGTGCACCGGGACAGGCGAGCTCTGGAAACACCATATATTTT. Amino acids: CASSAPGQASSGNTIYF.

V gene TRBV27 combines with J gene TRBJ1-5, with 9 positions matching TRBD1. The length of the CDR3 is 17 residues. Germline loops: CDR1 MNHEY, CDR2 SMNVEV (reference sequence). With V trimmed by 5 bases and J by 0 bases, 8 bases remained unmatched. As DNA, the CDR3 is TGTGCCAGCAGTCCCTTCAGGACAGGGGATAGCAATCAGCCCCAGCATTTT. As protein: CASSPFRTGDSNQPQHF.

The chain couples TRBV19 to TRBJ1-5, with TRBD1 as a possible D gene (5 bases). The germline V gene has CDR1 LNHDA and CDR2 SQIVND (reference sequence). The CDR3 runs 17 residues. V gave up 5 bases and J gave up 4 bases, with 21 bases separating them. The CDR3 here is CASSPSAVWGPNQPQHF. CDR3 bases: TGTGCCAGTAGTCCCTCAGCGGTATGGGGCCCGAATCAGCCCCAGCATTTT.

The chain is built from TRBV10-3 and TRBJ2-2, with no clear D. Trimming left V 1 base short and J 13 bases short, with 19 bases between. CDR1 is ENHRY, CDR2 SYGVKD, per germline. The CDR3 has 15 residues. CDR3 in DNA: TGTGCCATCAGTGAGTTCAGTGATGCATCCGGGCGGCTGTTTTTT. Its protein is CAISEFSDASGRLFF.